This T cell receptor beta chain is from a study of T cell repertoires in cytomegalovirus infection. TCRdb processed the reads anew with MiXCR; each CDR3 protein has one entry. The table has about 210,000 distinct CDR3 sequences, around 6.4% seen once. Germline V gene data show CDR1 as DFQATT and CDR2 as SNEGSKA (reference sequence). This CDR3 spans 16 amino acids. V was trimmed by 0 bases and J by 0 bases, leaving 12 bases between them. This clonotype originated in a human donor in good health (CMV status not recorded). Some clones in this sample may be carry-over from other donors' samples. V usage is TRBV20-1 and J usage is TRBJ2-1; D may be TRBD1 or TRBD2 (5 bases each). The specimen sequenced was PBMCs. In nucleotides, the CDR3 is TGCAGTGCTAGAGATTCCGCGAGGGGCTCCTACAATGAGCAGTTCTTC. Translated: CSARDSARGSYNEQFF.